This TCR beta chain was obtained from a study of T-cell reconstitution after alpha-beta-depleted transplantation in children. Points from the study as a whole: Some patients showed high day-60 TCRbeta diversity, which derived from surviving recipient T cells and thymic progenitors.

This CDR3 comprises 13 residues. Germline loops: CDR1 SGHDT, CDR2 YYEEEE. The J segment lost 5 bases and the V segment lost 4 bases, leaving 5 bases of the junction unmatched. TCRbeta library construction was performed incorporating unique molecular identifiers. TCRdb used MiXCR to reprocess the PCR reads, holding one entry per CDR3 protein. The sample holds a few hundred thousand distinct CDR3 sequences, over 9% seen once. At least ten counts were recorded for this clonotype. The antigen is unknown. This clonotype originated in a boy younger than two with acute myeloid leukemia, due to receive a stem cell transplant. The source material was PBMCs, sampled before TCRalphabeta/CD19-depleted stem cell transplant. The chain combines TRBV5-6 with TRBJ2-5; 7 nucleotides line up with TRBD1. The CDR3 reads CASSQDRLETQYF. CDR3 bases: TGTGCCAGCAGCCAGGACAGGTTGGAGACCCAGTACTTC.